This T cell receptor (beta chain) was sequenced for a study of cytomegalovirus exposure and HLA in healthy donors. 13 Jbeta primers and 60 Vbeta primers were used for the PCR. Sequencing used immunoSEQ multiplex PCR; TCRdb keeps in-frame clones, though not all of them. The repertoire consists of around 300,000 clones, with just over 70% occurring once and the leading ten covering around 2%. The CDR3 sequence is 14 residues long. The germline CDR1 and CDR2 sequences are MDHEN and SYDVKM. V shed 7 bases, J shed 4 bases, and the junction held 8 bases outside the gene matches. The clonotype was recovered from a female donor in good health and CMV-seronegative. Sequences were obtained from PBMCs. The V call is TRBV28, the J call TRBJ2-3; 7 positions match TRBD2. CDR3 amino acids: CASTQDGGSDTQYF. DNA of the CDR3: TGTGCCAGCACCCAGGACGGGGGGTCAGATACGCAGTATTTT.